This is a list of T cell receptor beta chains from one sample in a study of cytomegalovirus exposure and HLA in healthy donors. Data came from immunoSEQ multiplex PCR; TCRdb stores just in-frame clones and leaves some out. This repertoire includes 100,000 to 150,000 clones. Sequenced sample: PBMCs. The receptors here all came from a man younger than 35 in good health and CMV-seronegative. CDR3s include the opening cysteine and the closing phenylalanine or tryptophan. The D gene is left open where the match is weak.

J: TRBJ1-3
D: NA
V: TRBV19
DNA: TGTGCCAGTAGCCAAAGGACAGTTGGAAACACCATATATTTT
CDR3: CASSQRTVGNTIYF

J: TRBJ2-3
D: NA
V: TRBV7-2
DNA: TGTGCAAGGGGGCTAGCGAACACAGATACGCAGTATTTT
CDR3: CARGLANTDTQYF

J: TRBJ2-7
D: TRBD2
V: TRBV7-7
DNA: TGTGCCAGCAGCTTAGGGACTAGCGGGGGGGCCAAGCAGTACTTC
CDR3: CASSLGTSGGAKQYF

J: TRBJ2-3
D: TRBD1
V: TRBV28
DNA: TGTGCCAGCAGTTCCCCGGGACAGGGTGATACGCAGTATTTT
CDR3: CASSSPGQGDTQYF

J: TRBJ1-4
D: NA
V: TRBV30
DNA: TGTGCCTGGAGTGTAGAGGTCCCAAATGAAAAACTGTTTTTT
CDR3: CAWSVEVPNEKLFF

J: TRBJ1-1
D: TRBD1
V: TRBV2
DNA: TGTGCCAGCAGGAGTGGACAGGGGTTCACTGAAGCTTTCTTT
CDR3: CASRSGQGFTEAFF

J: TRBJ1-6
D: TRBD1
V: TRBV7-6
DNA: TGTGCCAGCAGCCCACCGTCAGGGGGTCCCCTCCACTTT
CDR3: CASSPPSGGPLHF

J: TRBJ2-3
D: TRBD2
V: TRBV5-1
DNA: TGCGCCAGCAGCCATCTAGCGGGGGGGGGAGATACGCAGTATTTT
CDR3: CASSHLAGGGDTQYF

J: TRBJ1-4
D: NA
V: TRBV2
DNA: TGTGCCAGCAGTGCCGGTCAGGGGTTTAGTAGGGCTAATGAAAAACTGTTTTTT
CDR3: CASSAGQGFSRANEKLFF

J: TRBJ2-3
D: NA
V: TRBV9
DNA: TGTGCCAGCAGCCCGCAAGCGGTCGATACGCAGTATTTT
CDR3: CASSPQAVDTQYF

J: TRBJ1-1
D: NA
V: TRBV7-6
DNA: TGTGCCAGCAGCTTAGTTCTCCGGAACACTGAAGCTTTCTTT
CDR3: CASSLVLRNTEAFF

J: TRBJ2-7
D: TRBD2
V: TRBV5-6
DNA: TGTGCCAGCAGCCCCTTAGCGGGATCAGCCTACGAGCAGTACTTC
CDR3: CASSPLAGSAYEQYF

J: TRBJ1-5
D: NA
V: TRBV2
DNA: TGTGCCAGCACCCGAGGGACCCGGGAGAATCAGCCCCAGCATTTT
CDR3: CASTRGTRENQPQHF